A single TCR beta chain is shown here with its context. Its cognate antigen is unknown. This sample stems from a study of neoadjuvant nivolumab and ipilimumab in lung cancer. General study findings and limits: Pretherapy blood TCR richness correlated positively with resected tumor richness.

The assay was immunoSEQ multiplex PCR, and TCRdb's table has in-frame clones only and misses some. The sample lists about 4,300 clones; roughly 83% were seen once. This CDR3 spans 16 amino acids. The germline V gene encodes CDR1 SGHRS and CDR2 YFSETQ. V shed 3 bases and J 4 bases; nucleotides not matched to a gene: 10. This chain connects TRBV5-1 to TRBJ2-3; TRBD2 aligns across 8 bases. This clonotype was sampled from an adult with non-small cell lung cancer. The sequencing here drew on peripheral blood, taken after neoadjuvant nivolumab, alone or with ipilimumab, at or shortly before surgery. The CDR3 DNA follows: TGCGCCAGCAGCTCCCCGGGACTAGTTTCATCAGATACGCAGTATTTT. Translation gives CASSSPGLVSSDTQYF. The whole variable domain, filled in from reference TRBV5-1 and TRBJ2-3, reads KAGVTQTPRYLIKTRGQQVTLSCSPISGHRSVSWYQQTPGQGLQFLFEYFSETQRNKGNFPGRFSGRQFSNSRSEMNVSTLELGDSALYLCASSSPGLVSSDTQYFGPGTRLTVL.